This T cell receptor beta chain was recovered during a study of cytomegalovirus exposure and HLA in healthy donors. Primers included in the PCR were 60 Vbeta and 13 Jbeta primers. TCRdb's copy holds only in-frame clones and misses some; the assay was immunoSEQ multiplex PCR. The sample lists over 150,000 clones, approximately 82% seen once, with roughly 5% in the top ten. Germline loops: CDR1 MDHEN, CDR2 SYDVKM. The CDR3 is 16 residues long. V lost 5 bases, J lost 3 bases, and 4 bases stayed unmatched. This receptor was obtained from a male donor in good health and CMV-seronegative. Input material: PBMCs. The V call is TRBV28, the J call TRBJ2-1; 13 nucleotides align to TRBD2. CDR3 DNA: TGTGCCAGCAGTAGTGGGACTAGCGGGGACTACAATGAGCAGTTCTTC. Translated: CASSSGTSGDYNEQFF.